The clone carrying this T cell receptor (beta chain) was seen ten or more times. Its antigen remains unidentified. The data were taken from a study of T-cell reconstitution after alpha-beta-depleted transplantation in children. Study-wide results and caveats: Several hundred graft clones that had expanded were reportedly the source of alpha-beta T cells about two months after transplant. It was newly produced T cells that mostly accounted for T-cell counts and diversity one year after transplant.

From germline, CDR1 is SGHTA and CDR2 FQGNSA. The CDR3 length is 15 residues. After removal of 4 bases from V and 8 bases from J, the junction contained 9 bases not matched to a gene. The TCRbeta library incorporated unique molecular identifiers. TCRdb re-derived calls from the PCR reads in MiXCR, one entry per CDR3 protein. The sample has hundreds of thousands of distinct CDR3 sequences, roughly 10% seen once. The chain has TRBV7-2 and TRBJ1-4; TRBD1 matches at 8 bases. Specimen: peripheral blood, collected 180 days after TCRalphabeta/CD19-depleted stem cell transplant. This TCR came from a male patient aged 2-9 years who had a stem cell transplant for chronic granulomatous disease, so the T cells may come from the graft donor. The CDR3 nucleotides are TGTGCCAGCAGCTCCACCGACAGGGGTTGGGAAAAACTGTTTTTT. Its translation: CASSSTDRGWEKLFF.